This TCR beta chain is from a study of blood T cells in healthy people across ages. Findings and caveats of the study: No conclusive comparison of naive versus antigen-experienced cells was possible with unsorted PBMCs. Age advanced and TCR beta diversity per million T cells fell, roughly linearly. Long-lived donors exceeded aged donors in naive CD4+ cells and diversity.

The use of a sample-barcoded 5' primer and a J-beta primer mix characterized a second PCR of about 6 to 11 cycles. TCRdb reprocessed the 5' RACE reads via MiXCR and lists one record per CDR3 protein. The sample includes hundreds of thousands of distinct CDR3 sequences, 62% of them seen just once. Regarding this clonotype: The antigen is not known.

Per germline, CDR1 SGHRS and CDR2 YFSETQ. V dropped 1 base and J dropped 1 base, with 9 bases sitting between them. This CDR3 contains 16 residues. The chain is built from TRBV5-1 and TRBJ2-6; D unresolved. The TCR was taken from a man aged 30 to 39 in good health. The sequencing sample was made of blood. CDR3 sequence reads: CASSLSIPSGANVLTF. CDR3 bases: TGCGCCAGCAGCTTGTCCATTCCGTCTGGGGCCAACGTCCTGACTTTC.